This T cell receptor (beta chain) was sequenced for a study of blood T cell repertoires in COVID-19. Clones were sequenced by immunoSEQ multiplex PCR, and TCRdb holds only the in-frame ones, with some missing. The repertoire includes fewer than 150,000 clones, about nine tenths of them detected once, and over 7% sits in the top ten. The CDR3 is 16 amino acids. Deletions cut 1 base from V and 0 bases from J, with 10 bases between. CDR1 SGHVS and CDR2 FNYEAQ come from the germline V gene. V gene TRBV7-6 combines with J gene TRBJ1-3; D is undetermined. Input material: peripheral blood. The origin of this receptor is a human donor in a cohort sampled during active COVID-19. Written as DNA, the CDR3 is TGTGCCAGCAGCTTAGGACTGCCGAGCTCTGGAAACACCATATATTTT. Translating it yields CASSLGLPSSGNTIYF.